This T cell receptor (beta chain) stems from a study of blood T cell repertoires in COVID-19. Between the trimmed V and J ends, which lost 6 bases and 4 bases, there was a span of 7 bases. The CDR3 is 11 amino acids. Germline assignment: CDR1 MNHEY and CDR2 SVGAGI. Libraries were prepared by immunoSEQ multiplex PCR; TCRdb keeps only in-frame clonotypes and omits some of them. The sample records about 140,000 clones, approximately 84% being singletons. The sequence came from a middle-aged man in a cohort exposed to, infected with or recovered from COVID-19 (not recorded which). The V gene is TRBV6-5, the J gene TRBJ2-7; the D is unclear. Sequencing was performed on PBMCs or T cells enriched from blood (not recorded which). The chain's CDR3 is CASRVRYEQYF. CDR3 DNA: TGTGCCAGCAGGGTGCGATACGAGCAGTACTTC.